The 16 T cell receptor beta chains below all came from one sample that was sequenced in a study of sequential checkpoint blockade in melanoma. Noted treatment: randomized to nivolumab then ipilimumab (arm A) or the reverse (arm B). The repertoire was sequenced with immunoSEQ multiplex PCR; TCRdb's copy has only in-frame clones and lacks some. This table has about 13,000 clones, roughly a quarter appearing once. The sample consisted of tumor tissue (inferred from file names), taken from a patient given nivolumab and ipilimumab in sequence. The receptor set was obtained from a human donor with melanoma.

This clone is categorized as medium-sized. The genes are TRBV6-8 and TRBJ2-3; 12 bases are shared with TRBD2. Germline-derived CDR1 and CDR2 are MNHGY and SAAAGT. V shed 6 bases, J shed 4 bases, and the junction held 11 bases outside the gene matches. CDR3 size: 17 residues. For the CDR3, the DNA is TGTGCCAGCAGACGACGGACTAGCGGGAACGTCGCAGATACGCAGTATTTT. It yields the protein CASRRRTSGNVADTQYF.

The chain is built from TRBV28 and TRBJ2-1; D is uncertain. The CDR3 is made up of 16 amino acids. Germline CDR1 and CDR2: MDHEN and SYDVKM. V was cut by 7 bases and J by 5 bases, with 21 bases left in between. Here the CDR3 DNA reads TGTGCCAGCACCCTCGACTTGGGAACGTGGGACAATGAGCAGTTCTTC. Translation gives CASTLDLGTWDNEQFF.

This chain uses TRBV10-2 with TRBJ2-3; D uncertain. The CDR3 loop spans 12 amino acids. CDR1 WSHSY and CDR2 SAAADI come from the germline V gene. V lost 1 base and J lost 6, with 5 bases in between. CDR3 sequence: CASSEWSDTQYF. The DNA of the CDR3 is TGCGCCAGCAGTGAGTGGAGTGATACGCAGTATTTT.

The rearrangement links TRBV6-8 to TRBJ2-7, with 8 positions matching TRBD2. Unmatched junction bases numbered 8, after V lost 3 bases and J lost 4 bases. Germline CDR1 reads MNHGY; CDR2 reads SAAAGT. CDR3 length: 15 amino acids. The CDR3: CASSYLGLAPYEQYF. The DNA for the CDR3 is TGTGCCAGCAGTTATTTAGGACTAGCACCTTACGAGCAGTACTTC.

This chain connects TRBV18 to TRBJ2-6, with D tentatively TRBD1 (5 bases). This CDR3 is built from 15 residues. Germline V gene data show CDR1 as KGHSH and CDR2 as LQKENI. V shed 0 bases and J shed 2 bases, with 5 bases lying between them. The CDR3 sequence is CASSPPGAGANVLTF. CDR3 bases: TGTGCCAGCTCACCACCAGGGGCTGGGGCCAACGTCCTGACTTTC.

The V and J genes are TRBV5-1 and TRBJ1-2, with D uncertain. Deletions cut 4 bases from V and 0 bases from J, with 10 bases between. Germline CDR1 reads SGHRS; CDR2 reads YFSETQ. The CDR3 runs to 14 residues. In DNA, the CDR3 is TGCGCCAGCAGCGAAGACGTAGCTAACTATGGCTACACCTTC. Translation: CASSEDVANYGYTF.

V gene TRBV6-8 combines with J gene TRBJ2-7; D might be TRBD2 (6 bases). This CDR3 comprises 13 residues. Deletions cut 0 bases from V and 5 bases from J, with 8 bases between. Germline V gene sequence: CDR1 MNHGY, CDR2 SAAAGT. The CDR3 region has the DNA TGTGCCAGCAGTTACTCGGGCGGGAACGAGCAGTACTTC. Protein sequence: CASSYSGGNEQYF.

In this sample, this clone turned up many times. The chain couples TRBV11-3 to TRBJ2-1; D is undetermined. The V end lost 0 bases, the J end lost 14 bases, and 17 bases lay between the germline ends. The CDR3 totals 14 residues. Germline V gives CDR1 SGHNT, CDR2 YENEEA. CDR3 sequence (DNA): TGTGCCAGCAGCTTAGAGTTCGGTGGAAGGTATAAGTTCTTC. Encoded protein: CASSLEFGGRYKFF. The full variable domain, in which reference TRBV11-3 and TRBJ2-1 provide the parts outside the CDR3, is EAGVVQSPRYKIIEKKQPVAFWCNPISGHNTLYWYLQNLGQGPELLIRYENEEAVDDSQLPKDRFSAERLKGVDSTLKIQPAELGDSAVYLCASSLEFGGRYKFFGPGTRLTVL.

CDR3 sequence: CASLTGTGTGETQYF. CDR3 sequence (DNA): TGTGCCAGCCTTACCGGGACAGGGACGGGTGAGACCCAGTACTTC. The chain employs TRBV6-8 and TRBJ2-5; 9 nucleotides align to TRBD1. This CDR3 region has 15 residues. V lost 8 bases to trimming and J lost 5 bases; unmatched junction nucleotides: 12. Germline V CDR1 and CDR2: MNHGY, SAAAGT.

This clone was counted a few times. This chain links TRBV6-8 with TRBJ2-7; D is undetermined. The CDR3 length is 13 residues. Per germline, CDR1 MNHGY and CDR2 SAAAGT. V was trimmed by 0 bases and J by 1 base, leaving 4 bases between them. CDR3 in DNA: TGTGCCAGCAGTTACTCGCGGTCCTACGAGCAGTACTTC. Translated, it gives CASSYSRSYEQYF.

There are a few counts of this clone. The J gene is TRBJ1-1, the V gene TRBV6-8; 7 positions agree with TRBD1. The V gene's germline CDR1 is MNHGY and CDR2 SAAAGT. This CDR3 has 14 residues. V gave up 6 bases and J gave up 4 bases; unmatched junction bases: 8. CDR3 nucleotides: TGTGCCAGCAGGACGACAGGGAACAGCACTGAAGCTTTCTTT. This gives the protein CASRTTGNSTEAFF.

This clone was seen a few times. The V gene is TRBV6-8, the J gene TRBJ1-1, with 7 bases that match TRBD1. Looked up from germline, CDR1 is MNHGY and CDR2 is SAAAGT. The CDR3 totals 12 residues. J gave up 4 bases and V 6 bases, and 2 bases lay outside the gene matches. The DNA for the CDR3 is TGTGCCAGCAGGGACAGGAGCACTGAAGCTTTCTTT. This gives the protein CASRDRSTEAFF.

This clone has just a few counts. The V and J genes are TRBV18 and TRBJ1-1, with D unresolved. Trimming took 1 base from V and 4 from J, leaving 16 bases between them. CDR3 length: 16 amino acids. Germline CDR1 KGHSH, CDR2 LQKENI. The CDR3 DNA sequence: TGTGCCAGCTCACCACGATCCCTCAGAACGGGCACTGAAGCTTTCTTT. Protein product: CASSPRSLRTGTEAFF.

This clone came up many times. This chain uses TRBV11-3 with TRBJ2-7, with a weak D call TRBD2 (5 bases). The V gene's germline CDR1 is SGHNT and CDR2 YENEEA. The germline V and J ends were trimmed by 1 base and 2 bases, with 9 bases remaining between them. The CDR3 extends over 14 amino acids. CDR3 sequence: CASSLGTGTYEQYF. Here the CDR3 DNA reads TGTGCCAGCAGCTTAGGGACGGGGACCTACGAGCAGTACTTC. Looking up the rest from reference TRBV11-3 and TRBJ2-7 gives the full variable domain: EAGVVQSPRYKIIEKKQPVAFWCNPISGHNTLYWYLQNLGQGPELLIRYENEEAVDDSQLPKDRFSAERLKGVDSTLKIQPAELGDSAVYLCASSLGTGTYEQYFGPGTRLTVT.

The V call is TRBV19, the J call TRBJ2-6; D not resolved. CDR1 and CDR2 (germline): LNHDA, SQIVND (reference sequence). This CDR3 spans 15 amino acids. V was shortened by 3 bases and J by 0 bases, with 6 bases between the two germline ends. The CDR3: CASSMPTSGANVLTF. The CDR3 bases are TGTGCCAGTAGTATGCCCACCTCTGGGGCCAACGTCCTGACTTTC.

The chain uses TRBV15 and TRBJ2-1; 15 bases match TRBD2. This CDR3 has 17 residues. Per the germline V gene, CDR1 is LNHNV and CDR2 is YYDKDF (reference sequence). With 5 bases clipped from V and 4 bases from J, the junction kept 6 bases outside the gene matches. Here the CDR3 reads CATSAGLAGGSYNEQFF. CDR3 DNA: TGTGCCACCAGCGCGGGACTAGCGGGGGGCTCTTACAATGAGCAGTTCTTC.